This T cell receptor beta chain originates from a study of blood T cell repertoires in COVID-19. The wider study: Both acute and convalescent COVID-19 samples were obtained from the United States, Italy and Spain.

In the original analysis: Amplified reference gene primers provided the basis for estimating nucleated cell counts. Clones were sequenced by immunoSEQ multiplex PCR, and TCRdb holds only the in-frame ones, with some missing. The V and J calls and clone size come from that table; D and trimming were worked out from the DNA. The data show fewer than 110,000 clones, around 83% seen once. Trimming removed 6 bases at V and 7 bases at J, with 15 bases between. The CDR3 spans 13 residues. Sequenced input: peripheral blood. The receptor's source is a man in his 70s with acute or convalescent COVID-19. V usage is TRBV12-3 or TRBV12-4 and J usage is TRBJ1-1, with D possibly being TRBD1 (5 bases). CDR3 coding DNA: TGTGCCAGCAGCGGAGGGGCCCGTGATGAAGCTTTCTTT. Residues: CASSGGARDEAFF.